What follows are 24 T cell receptor beta chains derived from one specimen sequenced in a study of early T cells in non-severe SARS-CoV-2 infection. TCRdb processed the 5' RACE reads anew with MiXCR; each CDR3 protein has one entry. The sample lists approximately 73,000 distinct CDR3 sequences; 13% were seen once. Sequencing was performed on whole blood. These receptors all stem from an adult who was a healthcare worker with PCR-confirmed SARS-CoV-2 infection or an uninfected control (not recorded which).

This clonotype was observed a few times. The chain links TRBV7-2 to TRBJ1-5; D gene unclear. This CDR3 comprises 15 residues. The germline V gene has CDR1 SGHTA and CDR2 FQGNSA. The ends were cut back, 7 bases at V and 10 bases at J, with 23 bases in the middle. CDR3 DNA sequence: TGTGCCAGCAAGCCGGCCAGCGGTACTGACTCTCCCCAGCATTTT. Residues: CASKPASGTDSPQHF.

This chain connects TRBV9 to TRBJ2-1; 8 nucleotides align to TRBD2. This CDR3 spans 12 amino acids. With V trimmed by 5 bases and J by 9 bases, 4 bases remained unmatched. CDR1 is SGDLS and CDR2 is YYNGEE in the germline V gene. This CDR3 reads CASRGLGSEQFF. The CDR3, as DNA: TGTGCCAGCAGGGGACTAGGGAGTGAGCAGTTCTTC.

V and J are TRBV20-1 and TRBJ2-7; 12 bases map to TRBD2. Trimming removed 3 bases from V and 6 bases from J; junction bases left unmatched: 6. This CDR3 has 14 residues. The germline V gene encodes CDR1 DFQATT and CDR2 SNEGSKA (reference sequence). CDR3 coding DNA: TGCAGTGCTAGGACTAGCGGGGGCCCCCTCGAGCAGTACTTC. It yields the protein CSARTSGGPLEQYF.

The rearrangement links TRBV6-5 to TRBJ2-4; 9 positions agree with TRBD2. Looked up from germline, CDR1 is MNHEY and CDR2 is SVGAGI. The CDR3 sequence is 15 residues long. After removal of 5 bases from V and 6 bases from J, the junction contained 8 bases not matched to a gene. The CDR3 region has the DNA TGTGCCAGCAGTAGTTCGCCGGGACTAGCAAACATTCAGTACTTC. Translation: CASSSSPGLANIQYF.

V and J are TRBV20-1 and TRBJ2-7; TRBD2 is a possible D gene (5 bases). V gave up 4 bases and J gave up 3 bases, with 16 bases separating them. The CDR3 covers 14 residues. CDR1 and CDR2 (germline): DFQATT, SNEGSKA (reference sequence). CDR3 in DNA: TGCAGTGCTACTAGCAGAGACGGTTTCTACGAGCAGTACTTC. This encodes CSATSRDGFYEQYF.

This clonotype was recorded many times. The rearrangement joins TRBV29-1 to TRBJ2-5; D not certain. This CDR3 spans 13 amino acids. V was shortened by 3 bases and J by 2 bases, with 10 bases between the two germline ends. Germline CDR1 and CDR2: SQVTM and ANQGSEA. This CDR3 is CSVDAGKQETQYF. In DNA form, the CDR3 reads TGCAGCGTTGATGCTGGAAAACAAGAGACCCAGTACTTC.

This clonotype was picked up many times. V and J are TRBV25-1 and TRBJ2-7, with a possible D match to TRBD2 (5 bases). The CDR3 has 12 amino acids. Germline CDR1 MGHDK, CDR2 SYGVNS. Trimming shortened V by 3 bases and J by 4 bases, and 7 bases separated the two germline ends. The CDR3 bases are TGTGCCAGCAGTGACACTAGGTACGAGCAGTACTTC. Translation gives CASSDTRYEQYF.

The rearrangement uses TRBV9 and TRBJ1-2; tentative D call: TRBD1 (6 bases). This CDR3 is 15 amino acids long. Germline assignment: CDR1 SGDLS and CDR2 YYNGEE. Trimming left V 2 bases short and J 1 base short, with 12 bases between. CDR3 DNA sequence: TGTGCCAGCAGCGTCCAGGGGACCTATAACTATGGCTACACCTTC. Its translation: CASSVQGTYNYGYTF.

The CDR3 DNA sequence: TGCAGTGTTCTCGACAAGTACACAGATACGCAGTATTTT. The encoded protein is CSVLDKYTDTQYF. The gene calls are TRBV20-1 and TRBJ2-3; no definite D call. The CDR3 is 13 residues long. Germline V gene data show CDR1 as DFQATT and CDR2 as SNEGSKA (reference sequence). V dropped 7 bases and J dropped 2 bases, with 13 bases sitting between them.

This chain uses TRBV12-3 or TRBV12-4 with TRBJ2-7, with TRBD2 as a possible D gene (6 bases). V lost 5 bases, J lost 11 bases, and 16 bases lay in between. The CDR3 runs 12 residues. In nucleotides, the CDR3 is TGTGCCAGCAGTCCCGGGACTTTCGTGGAGTACTTC. This sequence encodes CASSPGTFVEYF.

The table lists this clonotype with a few counts. The chain links TRBV11-2 to TRBJ2-7, with no clear D. From germline, CDR1 is SGHAT and CDR2 FQNNGV. The CDR3 sequence is 14 residues long. Trimming stripped 1 base from V and 2 bases from J, with 9 bases between. CDR3 DNA sequence: TGTGCCAGCAGCTTAGTCTGGGATACCTACGAGCAGTACTTC. It codes for CASSLVWDTYEQYF.

There are a few counts of this clonotype. This chain connects TRBV12-3 or TRBV12-4 to TRBJ1-6; D may be TRBD1 (5 bases). This CDR3 spans 17 amino acids. The V end lost 5 bases, the J end lost 0 bases, and 14 bases lay between the germline ends. CDR3 in DNA: TGTGCCAGCAGTACCAACAGGCGGTACTCCTATAATTCACCCCTCCACTTT. This codes for CASSTNRRYSYNSPLHF.

The chain links TRBV19 to TRBJ2-4, with D perhaps matching TRBD1 (6 bases). The V end was cut by 1 base, the J end by 1 base, with 11 bases between. This CDR3 contains 16 residues. Looked up from germline, CDR1 is LNHDA and CDR2 is SQIVND (reference sequence). The CDR3 DNA reads TGTGCCAGTAGTATAGGTCAGGGGCTCGCCAAAAACATTCAGTACTTC. Protein sequence: CASSIGQGLAKNIQYF.

This clonotype showed up many times. The chain carries TRBV6-4 and TRBJ2-2; no firm D call. Looked up from germline, CDR1 is MRHNA and CDR2 is SNTAGT. V was trimmed by 3 bases and J by 1 base, leaving 3 bases between them. The CDR3 length is 13 residues. The chain's CDR3 is CASSEGNTGELFF. The CDR3 region has the DNA TGTGCCAGCAGTGAGGGGAACACCGGGGAGCTGTTTTTT.

This clonotype was seen many times. The rearrangement joins TRBV7-9 to TRBJ2-1; D gene ambiguous. Looked up from germline, CDR1 is SEHNR and CDR2 is FQNEAQ (reference sequence). V was pared by 3 bases and J by 2 bases, with 8 bases between. The CDR3 spans 14 residues. CDR3 bases: TGTGCCAGCAGCTTCGACTTGACCTACAATGAGCAGTTCTTC. Translating gives CASSFDLTYNEQFF.

The rearrangement links TRBV6-2 or TRBV6-3 to TRBJ2-1, with 7 positions matching TRBD1. The length of the CDR3 is 13 residues. Trimming removed 5 bases from V and 7 bases from J; junction bases left unmatched: 5. Germline CDR1 MNHEY, CDR2 SVGEGT. The chain's CDR3 is CASSTGERNEQFF. The CDR3 coding sequence is TGTGCCAGCAGTACAGGGGAGCGGAATGAGCAGTTCTTC.

This clonotype was found a few times. V is TRBV5-1 and J is TRBJ1-1; TRBD1 aligns across 7 bases. CDR1 is SGHRS, CDR2 YFSETQ, per germline. The CDR3 runs 15 residues. The junction had 7 bases not matched to a gene; V was cut back by 4 bases and J by 1 base. Here the CDR3 DNA reads TGCGCCAGCAGCCGAACGGGACAGTGGAACACTGAAGCTTTCTTT. This codes for CASSRTGQWNTEAFF.

This clonotype was found many times. The genes are TRBV27 and TRBJ1-5; 8 bases are a match to TRBD1. This CDR3 is 13 amino acids long. Germline V lookup: CDR1 MNHEY, CDR2 SMNVEV (reference sequence). The J segment lost 6 bases and the V segment lost 4 bases, leaving 2 bases of the junction unmatched. The CDR3, as DNA: TGTGCCAGCAGTTGGACAGGGCGTCAGCCCCAGCATTTT. It yields the protein CASSWTGRQPQHF.

The rearrangement joins TRBV5-6 to TRBJ2-3; D gene uncertain. In germline, CDR1 is SGHDT, CDR2 YYEEEE. The CDR3 loop spans 15 amino acids. The V end was cut by 4 bases, the J end by 0 bases, with 12 bases between. CDR3 DNA: TGTGCCAGCAGCGGAGATGAAGCTAGCACAGATACGCAGTATTTT. This encodes CASSGDEASTDTQYF. The complete variable domain, with remaining parts taken from reference TRBV5-6 and TRBJ2-3, reads DAGVTQSPTHLIKTRGQQVTLRCSPKSGHDTVSWYQQALGQGPQFIFQYYEEEERQRGNFPDRFSGHQFPNYSSELNVNALLLGDSALYLCASSGDEASTDTQYFGPGTRLTVL.

This clonotype was seen at least ten times. The V gene is TRBV13, the J gene TRBJ2-7; maybe TRBD1 (6 bases). CDR3 size: 13 residues. CDR1 is PRHDT, CDR2 FYEKMQ, per germline (reference sequence). V lost 1 base, J lost 4 bases, and 8 bases lay in between. The CDR3 sequence is CASSLEGGYEQYF. Here the CDR3 DNA reads TGTGCCAGCAGCTTAGAAGGGGGATACGAGCAGTACTTC.

This clonotype has a handful of counts. The chain is built from TRBV2 and TRBJ2-1; 8 nucleotides agree with TRBD1. Germline CDR1 is SNHLY and CDR2 is FYNNEI. Germline trimming cut 5 bases from V and 6 bases from J; bases unmatched to any gene: 9. The CDR3 is 15 amino acids. The CDR3 DNA reads as TGTGCCAGCAGTTCCCAGGGGGCGAGTGTCAATGAGCAGTTCTTC. It encodes CASSSQGASVNEQFF.

The sample holds many counts of this clonotype. This rearrangement joins TRBV6-6 to TRBJ2-1; TRBD2 agrees at 12 bases. The CDR3 contains 14 residues. Germline CDR1 and CDR2: MNHNY and SVGAGI (reference sequence). V shed 6 bases and J 8 bases; nucleotides not matched to a gene: 5. CDR3 loop: CASSRLAGVHEQFF. CDR3 nucleotides: TGTGCCAGCAGCCGACTAGCGGGAGTCCATGAGCAGTTCTTC.

The gene calls are TRBV14 and TRBJ1-4; D is ambiguous. The germline V gene has CDR1 SGHDN and CDR2 FVKESK. The germline V and J ends were trimmed by 0 bases and 12 bases, with 8 bases remaining between them. This CDR3 is built from 12 residues. As DNA, the CDR3 is TGTGCCAGCAGCCAAGAATTCGAGGAACTGTTTTTT. This encodes CASSQEFEELFF.

Ten or more counts support this clonotype. The CDR3 is CASVASGTGELFF. CDR3 DNA: TGTGCTAGTGTTGCGTCGGGGACCGGGGAGCTGTTTTTT. V and J are TRBV12-5 and TRBJ2-2, with D possibly matching TRBD2 (5 bases). Between the trimmed V and J ends, which lost 7 bases and 5 bases, there was a span of 11 bases. The germline gives CDR1 LGHNT, CDR2 FRNRAP. The CDR3 has 13 residues.